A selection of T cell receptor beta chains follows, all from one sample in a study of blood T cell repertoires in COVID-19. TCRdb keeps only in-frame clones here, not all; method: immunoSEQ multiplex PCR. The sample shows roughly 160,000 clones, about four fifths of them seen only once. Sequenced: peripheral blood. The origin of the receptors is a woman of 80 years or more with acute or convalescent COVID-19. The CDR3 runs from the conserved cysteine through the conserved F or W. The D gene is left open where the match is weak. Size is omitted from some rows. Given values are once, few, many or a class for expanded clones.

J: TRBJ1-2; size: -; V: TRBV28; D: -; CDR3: CASSPQGSGYTF; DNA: TGTGCCAGCAGTCCCCAGGGCTCCGGCTACACCTTC
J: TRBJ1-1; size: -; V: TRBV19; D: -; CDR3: CASSRNRNTEAFF; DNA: TGTGCCAGTAGCCGAAACAGGAACACTGAAGCTTTCTTT
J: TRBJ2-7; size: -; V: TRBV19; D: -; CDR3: CASSILQGGSYEQYF; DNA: TGTGCCAGTAGTATTCTACAGGGCGGCTCCTACGAGCAGTACTTC
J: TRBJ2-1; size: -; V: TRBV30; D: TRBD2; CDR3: CAWGTSGRAPEQFF; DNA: TGTGCCTGGGGGACTAGCGGGAGGGCCCCCGAGCAGTTCTTC
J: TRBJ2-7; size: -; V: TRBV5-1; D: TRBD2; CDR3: CASSSGLAGSYEQYF; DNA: TGCGCCAGCAGCTCCGGACTAGCGGGCTCCTACGAGCAGTACTTC
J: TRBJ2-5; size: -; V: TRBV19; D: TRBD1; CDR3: CASSISSGTGETQYF; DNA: TGTGCCAGTAGTATAAGCTCAGGGACAGGAGAGACCCAGTACTTC
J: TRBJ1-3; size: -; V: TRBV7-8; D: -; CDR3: CASTLLRTAGNTIYF; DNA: TGTGCCAGCACCTTACTCAGGACAGCTGGAAACACCATATATTTT
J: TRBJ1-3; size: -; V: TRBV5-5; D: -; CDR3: CASSRTSGSGNTIYF; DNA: TGTGCCAGCAGCCGAACATCTGGCTCTGGAAACACCATATATTTT
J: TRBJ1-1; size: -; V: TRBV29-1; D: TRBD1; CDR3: CSATGGNADTEAFF; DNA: TGCAGCGCTACAGGGGGCAATGCGGACACTGAAGCTTTCTTT
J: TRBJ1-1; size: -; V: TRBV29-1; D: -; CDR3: CSVEFGDTEAFF; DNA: TGCAGCGTTGAATTCGGTGACACTGAAGCTTTCTTT
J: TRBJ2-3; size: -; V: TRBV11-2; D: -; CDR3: CASQRDTQYF; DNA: TGTGCCAGCCAGCGAGATACGCAGTATTTT
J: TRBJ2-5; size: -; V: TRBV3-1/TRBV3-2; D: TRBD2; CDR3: CASSHSGTSGETQYF; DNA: TGTGCCAGCAGCCACTCCGGGACTAGCGGAGAGACCCAGTACTTC
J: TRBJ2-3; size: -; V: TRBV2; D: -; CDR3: CATQRTRGLSDTQYF; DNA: TGTGCCACACAGCGGACGCGGGGGCTCTCAGATACGCAGTATTTT
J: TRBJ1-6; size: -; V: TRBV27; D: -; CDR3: CASSREAAGDSPLHF; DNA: TGTGCCAGCAGCCGGGAGGCGGCGGGGGATTCACCCCTCCACTTT
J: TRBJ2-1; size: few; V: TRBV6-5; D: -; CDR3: CASSYTRGTNNEQFF; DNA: TGTGCCAGCAGTTACACGAGGGGGACCAACAATGAGCAGTTCTTC
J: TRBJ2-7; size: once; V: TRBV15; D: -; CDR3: CATSRDKTVGEQYF; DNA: TGTGCCACCAGCAGGGACAAGACGGTCGGCGAGCAGTACTTC
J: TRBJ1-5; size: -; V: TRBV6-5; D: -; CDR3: CASSYSRNQPQHF; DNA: TGTGCCAGCAGTTACTCGAGGAACCAGCCCCAGCATTTT
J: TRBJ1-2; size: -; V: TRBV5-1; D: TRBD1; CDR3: CASSLAVTGWGQGGYTF; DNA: TGCGCCAGCAGCTTGGCGGTGACAGGGTGGGGGCAAGGCGGCTACACCTTC
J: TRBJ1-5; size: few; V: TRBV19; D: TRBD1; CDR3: CASSPDRAGNQPQHF; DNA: TGTGCCAGTAGCCCCGACAGGGCAGGCAATCAGCCCCAGCATTTT
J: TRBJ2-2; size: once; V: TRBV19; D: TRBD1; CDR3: CASSLQGAIGELFF; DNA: TGTGCCAGTAGTCTTCAGGGGGCCATCGGGGAGCTGTTTTTT
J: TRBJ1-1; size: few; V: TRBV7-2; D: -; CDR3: CASSFWGGGSFSAEAFF; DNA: TGTGCCAGCAGCTTTTGGGGTGGAGGGTCGTTTTCCGCTGAAGCTTTCTTT
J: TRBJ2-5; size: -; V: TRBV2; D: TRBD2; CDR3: CASSVLAGTQETQYF; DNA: TGTGCCAGCAGTGTTCTAGCGGGGACTCAAGAGACCCAGTACTTC
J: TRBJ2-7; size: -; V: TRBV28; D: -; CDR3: CASSLPRSYEQYF; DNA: TGTGCCAGCAGTTTACCCAGGTCCTACGAGCAGTACTTC
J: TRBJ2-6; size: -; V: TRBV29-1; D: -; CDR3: CSAQSGANVLTF; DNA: TGCAGCGCCCAATCTGGGGCCAACGTCCTGACTTTC
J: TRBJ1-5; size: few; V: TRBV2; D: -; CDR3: CASNQGRDQPQHF; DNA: TGTGCCAGCAATCAGGGGCGGGATCAGCCCCAGCATTTT
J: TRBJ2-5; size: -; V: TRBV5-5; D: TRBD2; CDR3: CASSLVLAGKETQYF; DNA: TGTGCCAGCAGCTTGGTTTTAGCGGGAAAGGAGACCCAGTACTTC
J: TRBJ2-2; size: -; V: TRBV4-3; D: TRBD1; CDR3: CASSQLTGGGGELFF; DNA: TGCGCCAGCAGCCAATTGACAGGGGGTGGCGGGGAGCTGTTTTTT
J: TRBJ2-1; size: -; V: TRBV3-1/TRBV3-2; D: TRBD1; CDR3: CASSQDLLRDRGLDEQFF; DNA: TGTGCCAGCAGTCAGGACCTACTCCGGGACAGGGGGCTGGATGAGCAGTTCTTC
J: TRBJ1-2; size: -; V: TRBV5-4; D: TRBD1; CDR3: CASSQPGQYRGYTF; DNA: TGTGCCAGCAGCCAACCGGGACAGTACCGTGGCTACACCTTC
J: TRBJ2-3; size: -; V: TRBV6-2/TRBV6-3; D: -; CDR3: CASSRSGHQGDTQYF; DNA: TGTGCCAGCAGTCGGAGCGGTCATCAAGGGGATACGCAGTATTTT
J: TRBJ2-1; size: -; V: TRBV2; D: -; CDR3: CASKTETPNEQFF; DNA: TGTGCCAGCAAAACAGAGACCCCCAATGAGCAGTTCTTC
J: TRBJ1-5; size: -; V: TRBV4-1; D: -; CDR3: CASSQVGEGQSSPQHF; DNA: TGCGCCAGCAGCCAAGTCGGGGAAGGGCAATCATCGCCCCAGCATTTT
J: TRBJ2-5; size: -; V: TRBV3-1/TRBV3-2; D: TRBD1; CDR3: CASSHTRQGAETQYF; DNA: TGTGCCAGCAGCCACACCAGACAGGGGGCAGAGACCCAGTACTTC
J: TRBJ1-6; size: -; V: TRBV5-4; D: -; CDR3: CASSLFAAGDNSPLHF; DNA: TGTGCCAGCAGCTTGTTTGCGGCGGGAGATAATTCACCCCTCCACTTT
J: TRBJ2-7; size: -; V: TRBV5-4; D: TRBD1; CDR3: CASSSKQGAGYEQYF; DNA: TGTGCCAGCAGCTCGAAACAGGGGGCAGGCTACGAGCAGTACTTC
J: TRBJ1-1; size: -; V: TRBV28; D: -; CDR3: CASSLIQEAFF; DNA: TGTGCCAGCAGTTTAATACAGGAAGCTTTCTTT
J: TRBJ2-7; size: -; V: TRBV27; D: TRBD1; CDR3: CASSSPDRGLYEQYF; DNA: TGTGCCAGCAGTTCCCCCGACAGGGGTCTATACGAGCAGTACTTC
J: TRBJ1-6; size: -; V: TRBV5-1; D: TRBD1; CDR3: CASSDPGQGTNSPLHF; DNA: TGCGCCAGCAGCGATCCGGGACAGGGAACCAATTCACCCCTCCACTTT
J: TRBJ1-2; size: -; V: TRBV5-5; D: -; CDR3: CASSLRQGYTF; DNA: TGTGCCAGCAGCTTGCGCCAGGGCTACACCTTC
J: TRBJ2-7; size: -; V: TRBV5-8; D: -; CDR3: CASSLGQGLSYEQYF; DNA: TGTGCCAGCAGCTTGGGACAGGGACTCTCCTACGAGCAGTACTTC
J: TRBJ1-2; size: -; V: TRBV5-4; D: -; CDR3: CASSLAWPLKRGGYTF; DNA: TGTGCCAGCAGCTTGGCTTGGCCTCTCAAGAGAGGCGGCTACACCTTC
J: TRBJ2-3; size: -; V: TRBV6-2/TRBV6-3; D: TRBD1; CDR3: CASSFSTGVPDTQYF; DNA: TGTGCCAGCAGTTTCTCGACAGGGGTACCAGATACGCAGTATTTT
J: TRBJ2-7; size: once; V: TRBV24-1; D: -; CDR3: CATSEGQANYEQYF; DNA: TGTGCCACCAGTGAGGGGCAGGCAAACTACGAGCAGTACTTC
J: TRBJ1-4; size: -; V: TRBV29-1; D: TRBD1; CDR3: CSAIGRLGDSNEKLFF; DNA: TGCAGCGCTATAGGCCGGTTAGGGGACAGTAATGAAAAACTGTTTTTT
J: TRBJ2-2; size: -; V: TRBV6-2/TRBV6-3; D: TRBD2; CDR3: CASSYRPSGIHGELFF; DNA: TGTGCCAGCAGTTACCGGCCTAGCGGAATACACGGGGAGCTGTTTTTT
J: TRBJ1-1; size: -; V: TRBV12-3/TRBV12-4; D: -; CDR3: CASRNKSTEAFF; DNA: TGTGCCAGCAGGAACAAATCCACTGAAGCTTTCTTT
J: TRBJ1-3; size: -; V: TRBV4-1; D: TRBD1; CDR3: CASSHGQGASGNTIYF; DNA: TGCGCCAGCAGCCACGGACAGGGAGCTTCTGGAAACACCATATATTTT
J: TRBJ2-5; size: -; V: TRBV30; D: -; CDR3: CAWTRDSGETQYF; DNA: TGTGCCTGGACCCGGGACTCCGGGGAGACCCAGTACTTC
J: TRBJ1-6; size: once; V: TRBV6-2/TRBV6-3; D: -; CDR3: CASSLDSNSPLHF; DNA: TGTGCCAGCAGTTTAGACAGTAATTCACCCCTCCACTTT
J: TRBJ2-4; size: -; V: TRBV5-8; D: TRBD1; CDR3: CASSWGQLNIQYF; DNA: TGTGCCAGCAGCTGGGGACAGCTTAACATTCAGTACTTC
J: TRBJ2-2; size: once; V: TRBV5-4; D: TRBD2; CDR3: CASSSELAGVSTGELFF; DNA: TGTGCCAGCAGCTCCGAACTAGCGGGGGTGAGCACCGGGGAGCTGTTTTTT